This T cell receptor (beta chain) was recovered during a study of beta chain features in type 1 diabetes. The overall study: Regarding age, gender and cell yields, patients proved similar to healthy donors.

The study, taken as a whole, reports: The influence of HLA type on TCRB rearrangement stayed undetermined. A closer apparent resemblance between naive, central memory and Treg TCRB repertoires was seen in patients than in healthy donors. Researchers caution that PCR might favor shorter templates, equally among patients and controls.

This clone was recorded a few times. The antigen remains undetermined. Trimming took off 5 bases at V and 0 bases at J, with 9 bases between the two ends. Germline values: CDR1 GTSNPN, CDR2 SVGIG (reference sequence). The CDR3 extends over 13 amino acids. What was sequenced were expressed TCRB transcripts, since all of the isolated RNA had been reverse transcribed. TCRdb keeps only in-frame clones here, not all; method: immunoSEQ multiplex PCR. In the table there are a few hundred thousand clones, about 14% of which are singletons. The V call is TRBV30, the J call TRBJ2-3; TRBD2 is a possible D gene (5 bases). Sequencing input: central memory CD4+ T cells from blood. The TCR sequence derives from a man aged 25 to 40 in good health. The CDR3 here is CAWDPGSTDTQYF. The DNA for the CDR3 is TGTGCCTGGGACCCGGGGAGCACAGATACGCAGTATTTT.